This TCR beta chain was recovered during a study of cytomegalovirus exposure and HLA in healthy donors. On the study more broadly: Among the roughly 400 donors who were genotyped, about 86% fell in the genetic ancestry cluster that is associated with self-reported Caucasian donors.

General study results and limits: Within an earlier analysis, most TCR beta V segments proved productive either about 90% or about 30% of the time. Cytomegalovirus-associated TCR beta chains were listed, numbering some 150. DRB1 showed the most TCR associations and HLA-C the fewest in a later analysis, as rates varied by HLA locus.

Losses at the gene ends were 5 bases for V and 3 bases for J; bases not matched to a gene: 13. This CDR3 comprises 17 residues. The germline V gene has CDR1 SGHAT and CDR2 FQNNGV. Concerning this clone itself: Antigen unknown.

The study ran its PCR with 60 Vbeta and 13 Jbeta primers. Sequencing was performed with immunoSEQ multiplex PCR; in TCRdb, only in-frame clones are kept and a portion is missing. Its clone listing holds fewer than 95,000 clones. The sample taken for sequencing was PBMCs. This TCR was sampled from a woman aged 40 to 50 in good health and CMV-seropositive. The chain has TRBV11-2 and TRBJ2-3, with 8 bases that match TRBD2. CDR3 nucleotides: TGTGCCAGCAGCCCCTCCGGCCAGCGGGGGCCTACAGATACGCAGTATTTT. Protein product: CASSPSGQRGPTDTQYF.